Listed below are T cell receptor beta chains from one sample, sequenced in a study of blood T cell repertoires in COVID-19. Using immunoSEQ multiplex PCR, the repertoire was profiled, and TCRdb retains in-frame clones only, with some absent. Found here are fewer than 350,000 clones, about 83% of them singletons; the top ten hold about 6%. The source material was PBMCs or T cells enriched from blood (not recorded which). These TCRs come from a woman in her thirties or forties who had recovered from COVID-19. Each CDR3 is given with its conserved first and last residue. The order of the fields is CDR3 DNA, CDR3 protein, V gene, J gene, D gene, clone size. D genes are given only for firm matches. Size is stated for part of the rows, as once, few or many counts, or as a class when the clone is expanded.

TGTGCCAGCAGCCCCCACAATGTGGAAAAACTGTTTTTT,CASSPHNVEKLFF,TRBV9,TRBJ1-4,.,.
TGTGCCAGCAGCTTAGGGCCCACAGATACGCAGTATTTT,CASSLGPTDTQYF,TRBV7-3,TRBJ2-3,.,.
TGCGCCAGCAGCCAAGATATCCTAGCGAACACCGGGGAGCTGTTTTTT,CASSQDILANTGELFF,TRBV4-3,TRBJ2-2,.,.
TGTGCCACCGGGGAGTTAAATCAGCCCCAGCATTTT,CATGELNQPQHF,TRBV28,TRBJ1-5,.,once
TGTGCCAGCGTGGGACAGGGGGCAGATACGCAGTATTTT,CASVGQGADTQYF,TRBV2,TRBJ2-3,TRBD1,.
TGTGCCAGCAGCTCTCTACTAGCTAGCACAGATACGCAGTATTTT,CASSSLLASTDTQYF,TRBV5-5,TRBJ2-3,.,.
TGTGCCAGCTCACCAGGACAGGGAAGCAGGACTGAAGCTTTCTTT,CASSPGQGSRTEAFF,TRBV18,TRBJ1-1,TRBD1,.
TGTGCCAGCAGCCTAGAGATCGACTTTGCCGCTGAAGCTTTCTTT,CASSLEIDFAAEAFF,TRBV11-2,TRBJ1-1,.,.
TGTGCCAGCAGTTTAGCCGGGGGTGAAGCTTTCTTT,CASSLAGGEAFF,TRBV28,TRBJ1-1,.,few
TGCGCCAGCAGCCAATGGACTAGCGGGAGTTACGAGCAGTACTTC,CASSQWTSGSYEQYF,TRBV4-3,TRBJ2-7,TRBD2,.
TGCGCCAGCAGCTTGATTAGCGGGAGAAAAGTGGCAGATACGCAGTATTTT,CASSLISGRKVADTQYF,TRBV5-1,TRBJ2-3,TRBD2,.
TGTGCCAGCAGCCACGAGCGGGTCGCCTACAATGAGCAGTTCTTC,CASSHERVAYNEQFF,TRBV4-2,TRBJ2-1,.,.
TGTGCCAGCAGCCAAGATGGAAGGGGACAGGCCTCTGGGTATGGCTACACCTTC,CASSQDGRGQASGYGYTF,TRBV4-2,TRBJ1-2,TRBD1,.
TGTGCCAGCTCCCAGTCCGGGATTGGCCCGGAGACCCAGTACTTC,CASSQSGIGPETQYF,TRBV19,TRBJ2-5,.,.
TGTGCCAGCAGCACCCGATCAGCGTTTAGCTCCTACAATGAGCAGTTCTTC,CASSTRSAFSSYNEQFF,TRBV7-8,TRBJ2-1,.,.
TGTGCCAGCAGCTCACCCACCGGGACTAGCGGGAGGGCCGGCACAGATACGCAGTATTTT,CASSSPTGTSGRAGTDTQYF,TRBV7-6,TRBJ2-3,TRBD2,.
TGTACCAGCAGTTTCGTGGACAGGGGCCAGTACTTC,CTSSFVDRGQYF,TRBV12-3/TRBV12-4,TRBJ2-5,TRBD1,.
TGTGCCAGCAGTGAAGACCGGGACACTGAAGCTTTCTTT,CASSEDRDTEAFF,TRBV25-1,TRBJ1-1,.,.
TGTGCCAGCAGCCAAGATCTGGCGGCCGGAGGCACTGAAGCTTTCTTT,CASSQDLAAGGTEAFF,TRBV3-1/TRBV3-2,TRBJ1-1,.,.
TGTGCCAGCAGACCCAGGGGGACAGAGGGCACTGAAGCTTTCTTT,CASRPRGTEGTEAFF,TRBV3-1/TRBV3-2,TRBJ1-1,TRBD1,few
TGTGCCAGTAGTAGTCAATACGAGCAGTACTTC,CASSSQYEQYF,TRBV19,TRBJ2-7,.,.
TGCGCCAGCAGTGAGTCGGTCAGCTATGGCTACACCTTC,CASSESVSYGYTF,TRBV10-1,TRBJ1-2,.,.
TGTGCCAGCAGCTTGTATGGGCGTCCCAATGAGCAGTTCTTC,CASSLYGRPNEQFF,TRBV5-6,TRBJ2-1,.,.
TGTGCCTGGAGGTTCGGGACTAGCGGGGTCGATGAGCAGTTCTTC,CAWRFGTSGVDEQFF,TRBV30,TRBJ2-1,TRBD2,.
TGTGCCAGTAGTATACCAGGGACTGGAGAGACCCAGTACTTC,CASSIPGTGETQYF,TRBV19,TRBJ2-5,.,.
TGTGCCAGCAGCCGAGGGACAGGGGGCGCTTCCTACGAGCAGTACTTC,CASSRGTGGASYEQYF,TRBV5-4,TRBJ2-7,TRBD1,.
TGTGCCAGCAGTGATCCTCGACAGATGAACACTGAAGCTTTCTTT,CASSDPRQMNTEAFF,TRBV25-1,TRBJ1-1,.,.
TGTGCCAGCAGCTCCCGGACTAGCGGGACCTACGAGCAGTACTTC,CASSSRTSGTYEQYF,TRBV11-1,TRBJ2-7,TRBD2,.
TGTGCCAGCTCACTCCGGACAGGGGAATCGAACACTGAAGCTTTCTTT,CASSLRTGESNTEAFF,TRBV18,TRBJ1-1,TRBD1,.
TGTGCCAGCAGCCCCGATGACAGGGGGCAATACAATGAGCAGTTCTTC,CASSPDDRGQYNEQFF,TRBV5-6,TRBJ2-1,TRBD1,.
TGCAGCGCCCGGTCTGTGGCGGGGGCCTACAATGAGCAGTTCTTC,CSARSVAGAYNEQFF,TRBV29-1,TRBJ2-1,TRBD2,.
TGTGCCAGCAGTTACTCGACTACAGTTGAAGCTTTCTTT,CASSYSTTVEAFF,TRBV6-5,TRBJ1-1,.,.
TGTGCCAGCAGTTCCGGGACAGGCCTCTCTGGGGCCAACGTCCTGACTTTC,CASSSGTGLSGANVLTF,TRBV28,TRBJ2-6,TRBD1,.
TGTGCCAGCACCTCACAGGTCTACGAGCAGTACTTC,CASTSQVYEQYF,TRBV12-3/TRBV12-4,TRBJ2-7,.,.
TGTGCCAGCAGCGGACTAGTTACCTACAATGAGCAGTTCTTC,CASSGLVTYNEQFF,TRBV11-2,TRBJ2-1,TRBD2,.
TGTGCCAGCCGAATAAGTCCGGGGGTTGGCTACACCTTC,CASRISPGVGYTF,TRBV7-9,TRBJ1-2,.,.
TGTGCCAGCAGCTTAGAACAGAACACTGAAGCTTTCTTT,CASSLEQNTEAFF,TRBV7-2,TRBJ1-1,.,.
TGTGCCAGCTCACCGGGACAGGGTCGTAATTCACCCCTCCACTTT,CASSPGQGRNSPLHF,TRBV18,TRBJ1-6,TRBD1,.
TGTGCCAGCAGTTCCACGAACGGGGACATTCAGTACTTC,CASSSTNGDIQYF,TRBV12-3/TRBV12-4,TRBJ2-4,.,.
TGTGCCAGCAGTTATTTATCGGGATCAGATACGCAGTATTTT,CASSYLSGSDTQYF,TRBV6-2/TRBV6-3,TRBJ2-3,.,.
TGTGCCAGCAACCTTCCTGGGACAGGGAACACTGAAGCTTTCTTT,CASNLPGTGNTEAFF,TRBV28,TRBJ1-1,TRBD1,.
TGTGCCAGTAGTATGTTCGGGACAGCGAGCAATCAGCCCCAGCATTTT,CASSMFGTASNQPQHF,TRBV19,TRBJ1-5,TRBD1,.
TGTGCCAGCAGTGAAGTACGGGACATCGCCTACGAGCAGTACTTC,CASSEVRDIAYEQYF,TRBV6-1,TRBJ2-7,.,few
TGTGCCTGGAGTGGACTAGCGGGAGGGGGGTACAATGAGCAGTTCTTC,CAWSGLAGGGYNEQFF,TRBV30,TRBJ2-1,TRBD2,.
TGTGCCAGCAGCCAATTCTCCCGTAGCGGGATCTCCTACGAGCAGTACTTC,CASSQFSRSGISYEQYF,TRBV14,TRBJ2-7,TRBD2,.
TGTGCCAGCAGCTTAGCGCCATCCGGGACACCCAGACTTGAAAATGAGCAGTTCTTC,CASSLAPSGTPRLENEQFF,TRBV7-6,TRBJ2-1,.,.
TGTGCCAGCAGCCAGGCGGGGACGATTATGAACACTGAAGCTTTCTTT,CASSQAGTIMNTEAFF,TRBV3-1/TRBV3-2,TRBJ1-1,.,once
TGCGCCAGCAGCCAAGACAGGGTGCAGCCCCAGCATTTT,CASSQDRVQPQHF,TRBV4-3,TRBJ1-5,.,.
TGTGCCAGCAGTTTTACATCCGCTGGCAAAAACATTCAGTACTTC,CASSFTSAGKNIQYF,TRBV28,TRBJ2-4,.,.
TGTGCCACCAGCAGAGATCGTTTCGGGACTAAACTCTACGAGCAGTACTTC,CATSRDRFGTKLYEQYF,TRBV15,TRBJ2-7,TRBD2,.
TGTGCCACCAGTGACAATGGACAGGGCACCGGGGAGCTGTTTTTT,CATSDNGQGTGELFF,TRBV24-1,TRBJ2-2,TRBD1,.
TGTGCCAGCATGAGGGGACAGAATCAGCCCCAGCATTTT,CASMRGQNQPQHF,TRBV28,TRBJ1-5,TRBD1,few
TGCGCCAGCAGACCGGCTAGCGGAGCCACAGATACGCAGTATTTT,CASRPASGATDTQYF,TRBV5-1,TRBJ2-3,TRBD2,.
TGTGCCAGTAGTATAGTATCGCTAGCGGGAGGGCTTTACAATGAGCAGTTCTTC,CASSIVSLAGGLYNEQFF,TRBV19,TRBJ2-1,TRBD2,.
TGTGCCAGCAGCTTGTGGGCAGGGCCGAACTATGGCTACACCTTC,CASSLWAGPNYGYTF,TRBV5-6,TRBJ1-2,.,once